This T cell receptor (beta chain) was identified in a study of CD8 T cells in Susac syndrome. Germline-derived CDR1 and CDR2 are SGHTA and FQGTGA. The CDR3 is 14 amino acids. The ends were cut back, 5 bases at V and 8 bases at J, with 15 bases in the middle. Random hexamers were used to reverse transcribe an amount of about 0.45 to 1 ug RNA. TCRdb redid the calling of the immunoSEQ multiplex PCR reads with MiXCR, one entry per CDR3 protein. The sample lists approximately 120,000 distinct CDR3 sequences, about 90% occurring once. The source material was CD8+ T cells from PBMCs. This clonotype was sampled from a human donor with multiple sclerosis. The genes are TRBV7-3 and TRBJ2-2; D is uncertain. The CDR3 DNA is TGTGCCAGCAGCCCCGCTTTCAACGCGGGGGAGCTGTTTTTT. Translation gives CASSPAFNAGELFF.